The 5 T cell receptor beta chains below were found in one sample sequenced in a study of a mutant IDH1 vaccine in newly diagnosed glioma. For these TCRs, the target antigens are not known. Here immunoSEQ multiplex PCR was the method, and the copy in TCRdb shows in-frame clones only, minus some. The sample carries 40,000 to 50,000 clones, approximately 79% recorded once. Time point here: week 47, end of study. Vaccine doses each comprised 300 ug of mutant IDH1 20-mer peptide, with topical imiquimod. The input for sequencing was PBMCs, taken from a glioma patient whose treatment included an IDH1 peptide vaccine. These receptors were taken from a man between 18 and 29 years old with glioma. Some clones in this sample may be carry-over from other donors' samples.

The V and J genes are TRBV6-1 and TRBJ2-7; 7 nucleotides agree with TRBD2. Trimming cost V 7 bases and J 1 base; bases outside gene matches: 10. The CDR3 has 15 amino acids. Germline CDR1 and CDR2: MNHNS and SASEGT. CDR3 in amino acids: CASIPPWGGSYEQYF. The CDR3 DNA follows: TGTGCCAGCATTCCCCCCTGGGGGGGTTCCTACGAGCAGTACTTC.

Only a few counts were recorded for this clone. The rearrangement links TRBV7-9 to TRBJ1-1; the match to TRBD1 covers 7 bases. Germline V gene data show CDR1 as SEHNR and CDR2 as FQNEAQ (reference sequence). The J segment lost 0 bases and the V segment lost 5 bases, leaving 6 bases of the junction unmatched. There are 15 residues in the CDR3. The CDR3 DNA reads TGTGCCAGCAGCGTCAGGGGGGGGCTGAACACTGAAGCTTTCTTT. It translates to CASSVRGGLNTEAFF.

In this sample, this clone turned up a few times. The V and J genes are TRBV5-4 and TRBJ1-1, with 11 bases that match TRBD1. Germline V gene data show CDR1 as SGHNT and CDR2 as YYREEE (reference sequence). J lost 3 bases, V lost 3 bases, and 1 base had no gene match. The CDR3 is 14 amino acids. The CDR3 here is CASSWTGGDTEAFF. The CDR3, as DNA: TGTGCCAGCAGCTGGACAGGGGGCGACACTGAAGCTTTCTTT.

The chain recombines TRBV29-1 with TRBJ2-2; D may be TRBD1 (5 bases). Trimming shortened V by 6 bases and J by 5 bases, and 16 bases separated the two germline ends. Germline V gives CDR1 SQVTM, CDR2 ANQGSEA. The CDR3 has 14 residues. In DNA, the CDR3 is TGCAGCGTAGGGGTGGCACAGACTACCGGGGAGCTGTTTTTT. This codes for CSVGVAQTTGELFF.

This clone was seen a single time. The rearrangement joins TRBV4-1 to TRBJ1-2, with 7 nucleotides matching TRBD1. J lost 4 bases, V lost 1 base, and 6 bases had no gene match. The CDR3 totals 15 residues. The germline V gene encodes CDR1 MGHRA and CDR2 YSYEKL. This CDR3 reads CASSQGGTDLYGYTF. The CDR3 coding sequence is TGCGCCAGCAGCCAAGGGGGGACAGACCTCTATGGCTACACCTTC.